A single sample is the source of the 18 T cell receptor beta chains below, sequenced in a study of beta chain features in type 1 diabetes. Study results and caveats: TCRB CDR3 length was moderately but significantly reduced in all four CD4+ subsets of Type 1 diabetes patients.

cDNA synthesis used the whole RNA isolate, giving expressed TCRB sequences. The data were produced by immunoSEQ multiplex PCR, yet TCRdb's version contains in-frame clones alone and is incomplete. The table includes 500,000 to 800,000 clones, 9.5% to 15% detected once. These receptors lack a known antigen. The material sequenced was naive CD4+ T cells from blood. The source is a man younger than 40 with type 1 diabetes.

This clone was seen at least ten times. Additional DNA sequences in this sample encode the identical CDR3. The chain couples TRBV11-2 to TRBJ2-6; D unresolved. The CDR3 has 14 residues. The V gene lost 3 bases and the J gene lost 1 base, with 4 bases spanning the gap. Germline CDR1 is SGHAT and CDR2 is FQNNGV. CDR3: CASSFRSGANVLTF. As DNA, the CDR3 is TGTGCCAGCAGCTTCCGATCTGGGGCCAACGTCCTGACTTTC.

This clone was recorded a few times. In DNA, the CDR3 is TGTGCCAGCCGGGGAGGGGACGGGACCTACAATGAGCAGTTCTTC. It encodes CASRGGDGTYNEQFF. The rearrangement uses TRBV2 and TRBJ2-1, with TRBD2 matching over 7 bases. This CDR3 is 15 amino acids long. Germline V gene lookup returns CDR1 SNHLY and CDR2 FYNNEI. The V and J ends lost 8 bases and 2 bases, in that order; junction bases with no gene match: 9. The full variable domain, with the rest looked up from reference TRBV2 and TRBJ2-1, is EPEVTQTPSHQVTQMGQEVILRCVPISNHLYFYWYRQILGQKVEFLVSFYNNEISEKSEIFDDQFSVERPDGSNFTLKIRSTKLEDSAMYFCASRGGDGTYNEQFFGPGTRLTVL.

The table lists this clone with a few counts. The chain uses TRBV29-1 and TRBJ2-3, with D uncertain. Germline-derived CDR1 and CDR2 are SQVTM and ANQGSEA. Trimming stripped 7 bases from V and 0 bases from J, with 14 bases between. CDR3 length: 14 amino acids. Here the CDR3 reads CSARAAPSTDTQYF. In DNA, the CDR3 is TGCAGCGCTCGCGCGGCCCCCAGCACAGATACGCAGTATTTT.

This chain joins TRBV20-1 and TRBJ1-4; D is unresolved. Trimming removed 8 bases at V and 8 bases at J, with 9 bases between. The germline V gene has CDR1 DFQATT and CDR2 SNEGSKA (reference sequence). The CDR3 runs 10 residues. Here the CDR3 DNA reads TGCAGTTGGGAAGGGGAAAAACTGTTTTTT. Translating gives CSWEGEKLFF.

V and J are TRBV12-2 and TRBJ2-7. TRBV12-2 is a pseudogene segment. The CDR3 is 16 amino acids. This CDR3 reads CASRLIDRRGTYEQYF. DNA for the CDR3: TGTGCAAGTCGCCTCATCGACAGGCGGGGCACCTACGAGCAGTACTTC.

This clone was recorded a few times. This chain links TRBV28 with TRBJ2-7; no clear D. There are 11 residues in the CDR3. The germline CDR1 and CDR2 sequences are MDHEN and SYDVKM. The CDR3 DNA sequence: TGTGTGGTCGCCGGCAACTACGAGCAGTACTTC. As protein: CVVAGNYEQYF.

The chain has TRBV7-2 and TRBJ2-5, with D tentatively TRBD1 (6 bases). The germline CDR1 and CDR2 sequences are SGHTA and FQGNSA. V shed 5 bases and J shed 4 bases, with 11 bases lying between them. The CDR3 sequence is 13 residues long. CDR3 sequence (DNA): TGTGCCAGCAGCCGTTTAGGGGGAGAGACCCAGTACTTC. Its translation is CASSRLGGETQYF.

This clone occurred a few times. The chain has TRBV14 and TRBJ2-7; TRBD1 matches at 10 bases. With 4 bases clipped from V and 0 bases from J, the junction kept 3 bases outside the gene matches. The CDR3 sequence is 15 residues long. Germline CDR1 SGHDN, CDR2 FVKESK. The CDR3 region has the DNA TGTGCCAGCAGCCCAGACAGGGGGCACTCCTACGAGCAGTACTTC. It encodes CASSPDRGHSYEQYF.

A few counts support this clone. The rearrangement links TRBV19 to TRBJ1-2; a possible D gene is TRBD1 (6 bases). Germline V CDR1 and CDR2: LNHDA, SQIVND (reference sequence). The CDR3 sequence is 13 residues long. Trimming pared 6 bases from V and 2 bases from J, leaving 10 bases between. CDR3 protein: CASSFTGNYGYTF. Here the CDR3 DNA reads TGTGCCAGTAGCTTCACAGGGAACTATGGCTACACCTTC.

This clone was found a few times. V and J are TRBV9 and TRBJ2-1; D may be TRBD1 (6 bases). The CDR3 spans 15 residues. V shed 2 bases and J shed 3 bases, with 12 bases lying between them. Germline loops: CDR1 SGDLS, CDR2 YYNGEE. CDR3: CASSVEGVDYNEQFF. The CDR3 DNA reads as TGTGCCAGCAGCGTTGAGGGGGTCGACTACAATGAGCAGTTCTTC.

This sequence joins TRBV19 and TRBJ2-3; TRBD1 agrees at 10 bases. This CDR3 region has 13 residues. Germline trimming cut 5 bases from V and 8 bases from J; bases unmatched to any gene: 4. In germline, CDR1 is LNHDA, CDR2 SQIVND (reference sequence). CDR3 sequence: CASSVRDRGTQYF. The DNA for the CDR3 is TGTGCCAGTAGTGTCCGGGACAGGGGTACGCAGTATTTT.

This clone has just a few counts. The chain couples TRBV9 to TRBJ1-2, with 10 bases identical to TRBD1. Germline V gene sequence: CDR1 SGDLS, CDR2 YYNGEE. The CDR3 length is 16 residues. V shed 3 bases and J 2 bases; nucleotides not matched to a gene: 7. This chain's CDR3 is CASSARGQGRNYGYTF. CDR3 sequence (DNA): TGTGCCAGCAGCGCCCGGGGACAGGGGAGGAACTATGGCTACACCTTC. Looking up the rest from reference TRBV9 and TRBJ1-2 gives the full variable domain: DSGVTQTPKHLITATGQRVTLRCSPRSGDLSVYWYQQSLDQGLQFLIQYYNGEERAKGNILERFSAQQFPDLHSELNLSSLELGDSALYFCASSARGQGRNYGYTFGSGTRLTVV.

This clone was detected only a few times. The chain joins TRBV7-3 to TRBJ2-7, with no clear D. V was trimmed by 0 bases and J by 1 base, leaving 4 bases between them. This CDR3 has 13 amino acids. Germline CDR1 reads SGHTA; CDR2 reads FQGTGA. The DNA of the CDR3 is TGTGCCAGCAGCTTAACTGAGTCCTACGAGCAGTACTTC. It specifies CASSLTESYEQYF.

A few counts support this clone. CDR3 protein: CASSPNLDTQYF. For the CDR3, the DNA is TGTGCCAGCAGCCCAAACTTGGATACGCAGTATTTT. The chain couples TRBV7-8 to TRBJ2-3; no reliable D call. Trimming shortened V by 5 bases and J by 6 bases, and 9 bases separated the two germline ends. The CDR3 sequence is 12 residues long. The V gene's germline CDR1 is SGHVS and CDR2 FQNEAQ.

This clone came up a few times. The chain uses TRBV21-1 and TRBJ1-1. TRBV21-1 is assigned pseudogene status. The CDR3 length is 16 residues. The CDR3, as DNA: TGTGCCAGCAGCAAATTTACAGGGAGGTGGAACACTGAAGCTTTCTTT. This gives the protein CASSKFTGRWNTEAFF.

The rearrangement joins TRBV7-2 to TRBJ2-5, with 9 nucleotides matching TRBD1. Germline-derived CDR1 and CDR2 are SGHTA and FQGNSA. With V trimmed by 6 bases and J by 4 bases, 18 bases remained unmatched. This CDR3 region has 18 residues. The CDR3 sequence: CASSRPPRDREAGETQYF. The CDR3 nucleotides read TGTGCCAGCAGTCGTCCCCCTCGGGACAGGGAGGCTGGAGAGACCCAGTACTTC.

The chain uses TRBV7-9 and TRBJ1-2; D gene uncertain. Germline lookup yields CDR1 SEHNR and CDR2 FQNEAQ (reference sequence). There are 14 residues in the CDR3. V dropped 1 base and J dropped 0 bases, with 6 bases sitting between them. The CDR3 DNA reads TGTGCCAGCAGCTTAGTGGGCCCTAACTATGGCTACACCTTC. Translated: CASSLVGPNYGYTF.

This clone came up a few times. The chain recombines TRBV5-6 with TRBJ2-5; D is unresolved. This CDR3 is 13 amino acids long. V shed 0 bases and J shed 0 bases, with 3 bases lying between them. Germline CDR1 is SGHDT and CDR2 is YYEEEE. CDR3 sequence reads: CASSLEDQETQYF. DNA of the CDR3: TGTGCCAGCAGCTTGGAGGACCAAGAGACCCAGTACTTC.